The T cell receptor (beta chain) described here comes from a study of shared clonotypes between healthy human individuals. Across the whole study: The plates for each donor numbered three CD4 naive, three CD4 memory, two CD8 naive and one CD8 memory.

This CDR3 has 17 amino acids. V lost 4 bases to trimming and J lost 3 bases; unmatched junction nucleotides: 11. The germline gives CDR1 SEHNR, CDR2 FQNEAQ (reference sequence). As originally analysed: ImmunoSEQ junction-only sequences lacked quality scores, so their filtering differed. Only in-frame clones appear in the TCRdb table, and some are missing; sequencing was by immunoSEQ multiplex PCR. V and J calls and clone size are those listed in that table; D and trimming were worked out from the DNA. This sample carries under 650,000 clones, 90% to 96% of them seen once, and the ten largest clones take approximately 0.06%. Broader study findings: Generation probability values for non-shared clonotypes were lower than those for clonotypes shared by all four donors.

Regarding this clone: Its matching antigen is unknown.

The chain recombines TRBV7-9 with TRBJ2-2, with 7 positions matching TRBD2. Sequencing was done on a sample of naive CD4+ T cells sorted from blood. The subset denotes: CD45RA+ positively selected. The source of this sequence is a woman aged 30 to 39 in good health. The CDR3 DNA follows: TGTGCCAGCAGCTCCCTGCGGGCGGGAGTGTACACCGGGGAGCTGTTTTTT. The encoded protein is CASSSLRAGVYTGELFF.